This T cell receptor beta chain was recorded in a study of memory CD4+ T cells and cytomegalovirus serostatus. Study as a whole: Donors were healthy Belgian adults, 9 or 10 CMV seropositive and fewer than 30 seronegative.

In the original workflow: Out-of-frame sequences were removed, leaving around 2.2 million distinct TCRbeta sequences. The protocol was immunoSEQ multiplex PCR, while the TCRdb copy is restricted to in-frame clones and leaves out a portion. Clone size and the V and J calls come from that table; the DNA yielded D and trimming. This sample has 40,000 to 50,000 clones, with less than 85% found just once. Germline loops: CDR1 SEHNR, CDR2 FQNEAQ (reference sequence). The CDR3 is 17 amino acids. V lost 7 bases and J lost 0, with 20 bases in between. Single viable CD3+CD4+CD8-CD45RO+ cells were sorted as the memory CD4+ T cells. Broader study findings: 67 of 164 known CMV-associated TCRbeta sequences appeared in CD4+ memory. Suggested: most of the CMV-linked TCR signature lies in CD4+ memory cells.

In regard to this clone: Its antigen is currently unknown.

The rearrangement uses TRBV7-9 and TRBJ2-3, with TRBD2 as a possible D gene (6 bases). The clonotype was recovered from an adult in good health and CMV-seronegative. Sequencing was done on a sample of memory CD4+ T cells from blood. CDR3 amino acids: CASTPLPGGPSTDTQYF. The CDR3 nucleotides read TGTGCCAGCACCCCCCTACCCGGGGGTCCAAGCACAGATACGCAGTATTTT.